The 27 T cell receptor beta chains reported below all come from one sample, sequenced in a study of tumor and adjacent non-tumor tissue in lung cancer. The template was RNA from unsorted bulk tissue. A modified ARM-PCR protocol with three rounds of nested PCR amplified TCRbeta. TCRdb independently ran MiXCR on the multiplex PCR reads; one entry per CDR3 protein. The data show approximately 90,000 distinct CDR3 sequences, around 57% seen once. Sequenced: lung tumor tissue. These receptors were taken from a man in his 70s with non-small cell lung cancer.

Concerning this clonotype itself: Being one base from a much bigger clone, this may be a read error. The chain combines TRBV5-1 with TRBJ2-6, with TRBD1 identical over 8 bases. Germline values: CDR1 SGHRS, CDR2 YFSETQ. This CDR3 is built from 18 residues. The CDR3 sequence is CASSLGGTGASAANVLTF. The CDR3 region has the DNA TGCGCCAGCAGCTTGGGGGGGACAGGTGCCTCTGCGGCCAACGTCCTGACTTTC. Using reference TRBV5-1 and TRBJ2-6 for the parts outside the CDR3, the full variable domain is KAGVTQTPRYLIKTRGQQVTLSCSPISGHRSVSWYQQTPGQGLQFLFEYFSETQRNKGNFPGRFSGRQFSNSRSEMNVSTLELGDSALYLCASSLGGTGASAANVLTFGAGSRLTVL.

As concerns this clonotype: This may be a read error: a much more frequent sequence differs by one nucleotide. The CDR3 does not end in the conserved phenylalanine or tryptophan, so this is likely a read error. The DNA is left out, because the CDR3 cannot be placed on it with certainty; the CDR3 is given as TCRdb lists it. V and J are TRBV29-1 and TRBJ2-1; the table's D call of TRBD2 was not tested on the DNA. Inclusive of both ends, the CDR3 amounts to 16 amino acids. Germline CDR1 reads SQVTM; CDR2 reads ANQGSEA. The CDR3 loop reads CSVENFQRISYNEQSS.

DNA of the CDR3: TGTGCCAGCAGCTTTGGGGAGACAGATACGCAGTATTTT. It translates to CASSFGETDTQYF. The J gene is TRBJ2-3, the V gene TRBV7-9; a weak D match, TRBD2 (5 bases). Trimming shortened V by 3 bases and J by 3 bases, and 7 bases separated the two germline ends. Germline lookup yields CDR1 SEHNR and CDR2 FQNEAQ (reference sequence). The CDR3 consists of 13 residues.

This clonotype was counted a single time. V usage is TRBV11-3 and J usage is TRBJ1-2; a possible D gene is TRBD1 (5 bases). Germline CDR1 and CDR2: SGHNT and YENEEA. CDR3 length: 13 amino acids. Trimming took 3 bases from V and 10 from J, leaving 15 bases between them. For the CDR3, the DNA is TGTGCCAGCAGCTTCAGCGGGGCTGCGAACTACACCTTC. Residues: CASSFSGAANYTF.

This clonotype has at least ten counts. V and J are TRBV29-1 and TRBJ2-7, with D unclear. The CDR3 spans 13 residues. The ends were cut back, 4 bases at V and 4 bases at J, with 14 bases in the middle. The germline gives CDR1 SQVTM, CDR2 ANQGSEA. The CDR3 coding sequence is TGCAGCGTTGTCCGGGCCGATATTTACGAGCAGTACTTC. It yields the protein CSVVRADIYEQYF.

In its sample, this clonotype is medium-sized. The chain couples TRBV10-3 to TRBJ2-7, with D perhaps given as TRBD1 or TRBD2 (6 bases each). CDR3 length: 13 residues. CDR1 is ENHRY and CDR2 is SYGVKD in the germline V gene. V lost 4 bases to trimming and J lost 0 bases, with 7 bases between them. CDR3 protein: CAISGGASYEQYF. As DNA, the CDR3 is TGTGCCATCAGTGGGGGGGCCTCCTACGAGCAGTACTTC.

This clonotype was found many times. The rearrangement joins TRBV12-3 or TRBV12-4 to TRBJ1-5, with D unclear. Deletions cut 1 base from V and 6 bases from J, with 13 bases between. CDR3 length: 15 amino acids. The CDR3 DNA reads as TGTGCCAGCAGTTTAGGACACGGGGTCAGTCAGCCCCAGCATTTT. Protein: CASSLGHGVSQPQHF.

This clonotype is labeled medium-sized. The V and J genes are TRBV11-1 and TRBJ2-5; D may be TRBD1 or TRBD2 (6 bases each). The CDR3 is 17 amino acids. V gave up 2 bases and J gave up 0 bases, with 16 bases separating them. Looked up from germline, CDR1 is SGHAT and CDR2 is FQDESV (reference sequence). CDR3 protein: CASSLRWGAVYQETQYF. The CDR3 bases are TGTGCCAGCAGCTTAAGATGGGGGGCCGTGTACCAAGAGACCCAGTACTTC.

This clonotype was seen at least ten times. This chain joins TRBV5-8 and TRBJ1-1; D not resolved. The V gene's germline CDR1 is SGHTS and CDR2 YDEGEE. V lost 0 bases and J 1 base, leaving 10 bases between the germline ends. The CDR3 is made up of 15 amino acids. The CDR3 DNA reads as TGTGCCAGCAGCTTGGGTCGGCTCCCGAACACTGAAGCTTTCTTT. This codes for CASSLGRLPNTEAFF.

This clonotype turned up a few times. Germline is not matched at one junction end, which may reflect a read error. V usage is TRBV4-2 and J usage is TRBJ2-1; D possibly corresponds to TRBD1 (6 bases). The CDR3 has 15 amino acids. CDR1 and CDR2 (germline): LGHNA, YNFKEQ. CDR3 DNA: TGTGCCAGCAGCCAAGATTCTCTCCGGGACAATGGGCAGTTCTTC. Protein: CASSQDSLRDNGQFF.

On this clonotype: At one boundary the junction diverges from the germline segment, which might be a read error. The genes are TRBV29-1 and TRBJ2-5; D uncertain. The germline CDR1 and CDR2 sequences are SQVTM and ANQGSEA. The CDR3 covers 12 residues. Here the CDR3 reads CSVVILWETQYF. CDR3 DNA sequence: TGCAGTGTTGTTATCCTCTGGGAGACCCAGTACTTC. The full variable domain, its missing parts supplied by reference TRBV29-1 and TRBJ2-5, is SAVISQKPSRDICQRGTSLTIQCQVDSQVTMMFWYRQQPGQSLTLIATANQGSEATYESGFVIDKFPISRPNLTFSTLTVSNMSPEDSSIYLCSVVILWETQYFGPGTRLLVL.

A note on this clonotype: It is likely a read error, because the conserved phenylalanine at the end of the CDR3 is missing. CDR3: CAWSVQSGREIQYY. The CDR3 DNA is TGTGCCTGGAGTGTACAGAGTGGCCGTGAGATCCAGTACTAC. This rearrangement joins TRBV30 to TRBJ2-5; D is unclear. The CDR3 has 14 residues. Looked up from germline, CDR1 is GTSNPN and CDR2 is SVGIG (reference sequence).

This clonotype has a count of ten or more. This sequence joins TRBV12-3 or TRBV12-4 and TRBJ2-3, with D possibly matching TRBD2 (6 bases). This CDR3 has 14 residues. Trimming took off 8 bases at V and 0 bases at J, with 12 bases between the two ends. CDR3 in DNA: TGTGCCAGCGGAGGGGCGACGAGCACAGATACGCAGTATTTT. It is translated as CASGGATSTDTQYF.

Comments on this clonotype: One end of the junction varies from germline; a read error may be responsible. V gene TRBV6-2 or TRBV6-3 combines with J gene TRBJ2-7; D remains ambiguous. This CDR3 has 17 amino acids. Germline V gene sequence: CDR1 MNHEY, CDR2 SVGEGT. CDR3 sequence (DNA): TGTGGCAGCAGTTGGGATCTACCCACCCACCGGCGACACGAGCAGTACTTC. As protein: CGSSWDLPTHRRHEQYF.

The chain recombines TRBV29-1 with TRBJ2-1; 7 bases map to TRBD2. The V segment lost 7 bases and the J segment 11 bases; nucleotides outside the gene matches: 26. The CDR3 is 17 residues long. Germline CDR1 is SQVTM and CDR2 is ANQGSEA. The CDR3 sequence is CSAYNPRFGLEENKQFF. The CDR3 DNA reads TGCAGCGCCTACAACCCGCGGTTCGGACTAGAGGAGAATAAGCAGTTCTTC.

This clonotype was counted only a few times. A read error may produce the germline difference seen at one junction end. This chain links TRBV11-2 with TRBJ2-3; no reliable D call. The CDR3 sequence is 14 residues long. From germline, CDR1 is SGHAT and CDR2 FQNNGV. The CDR3 DNA reads TGTGCCAGCCTTCGTGGCGGTTTCACAGATATGCAGTATTTC. Protein product: CASLRGGFTDMQYF.

In regard to this clonotype: With a much larger clone just one base away, this may be a read error. The chain combines TRBV20-1 with TRBJ2-3; D possibly corresponds to TRBD2 (6 bases). CDR3 length equals 10 residues. The germline V gene has CDR1 DFQATT and CDR2 SNEGSKA (reference sequence). The CDR3 protein is CNASEEAQYF. The CDR3 DNA is TGCAATGCTAGCGAGGAGGCGCAGTATTTT.

This clonotype was seen a few times. The chain combines TRBV11-3 with TRBJ2-3; 9 positions match TRBD1. Germline CDR1 and CDR2: SGHNT and YENEEA. The CDR3 is made up of 16 amino acids. V dropped 5 bases and J dropped 2; count of bases not matched to a gene: 8. The CDR3 reads CASSRPRTGATDTQYF. The CDR3 DNA reads as TGTGCCAGCAGCCGACCACGGACAGGGGCCACAGATACGCAGTATTTT.

Details on this clonotype: As the CDR3 is not closed by the conserved phenylalanine or tryptophan, this likely results from a read error. The limits of the CDR3 on the DNA are not certain, so only TCRdb's listed CDR3 is given. The chain's CDR3 is CAIRPGVTYEQYL. V is TRBV10-3 and J is TRBJ2-7; TRBD1 is the table's D call and was not checked against the DNA. Ends included, the CDR3 has 13 residues. Looked up from germline, CDR1 is ENHRY and CDR2 is SYGVKD.

This clonotype has just one count. One base away lies a much larger clone, so this may be a sequencing read error. Written as DNA, the CDR3 is TGTGCCAGCAGCTTCACCCAAGCGGGGGCGAACACCGGGGAGCTGTTTTTT. Protein sequence: CASSFTQAGANTGELFF. This rearrangement joins TRBV5-6 to TRBJ2-2; 8 nucleotides align to TRBD2. Germline-derived CDR1 and CDR2 are SGHDT and YYEEEE. This CDR3 is built from 17 residues. The junction had 6 bases not matched to a gene; V was cut back by 2 bases and J by 0 bases.

Worth noting for this clonotype: Relative to the germline gene, one junction end is altered; a read error may explain this. This chain joins TRBV4-2 and TRBJ2-5; D is possibly TRBD2 (7 bases). Germline values: CDR1 LGHNA, CDR2 YNFKEQ. The CDR3 covers 13 residues. This chain's CDR3 is CASSPGGRETQYF. The CDR3 DNA follows: TGCGCCAGCAGTCCCGGGGGGCGAGAGACCCAGTACTTC.

In regard to this clonotype: At one end, the junction sequence differs from germline, possibly due to a read error. V and J are TRBV4-1 and TRBJ1-1, with D unresolved. The CDR3 is 15 residues long. The V gene's germline CDR1 is MGHRA and CDR2 YSYEKL. This chain's CDR3 is CASSQDPSSLPEVFF. DNA of the CDR3: TGCGCCAGCAGCCAAGATCCATCATCCTTGCCTGAAGTTTTCTTT.

This clonotype was counted at least ten times. The chain uses TRBV28 and TRBJ2-2, with unresolved D. CDR3 length: 13 residues. V lost 1 base and J lost 5, with 5 bases in between. Germline CDR1 MDHEN, CDR2 SYDVKM. CDR3 bases: TGTGCCAGCAGTTTATTCGGGACCGGGGAGCTGTTTTTT. It specifies CASSLFGTGELFF.

At least ten counts were recorded for this clonotype. The chain uses TRBV20-1 and TRBJ2-5, with 8 nucleotides matching TRBD2. V dropped 6 bases and J dropped 2; count of bases not matched to a gene: 8. Germline V gives CDR1 DFQATT, CDR2 SNEGSKA (reference sequence). There are 14 residues in the CDR3. As DNA, the CDR3 is TGCAGTGCCCTGAGCGGGAGCTCTCAAGAGACCCAGTACTTC. Its translation is CSALSGSSQETQYF.

This clonotype was found once. An end of the junction differs from the germline gene, which may be a read error. The V and J genes are TRBV6-1 and TRBJ2-1; TRBD1 matches at 7 bases. Germline CDR1 and CDR2: MNHNS and SASEGT. The CDR3 consists of 15 residues. The CDR3 loop is CTSREGQPLLNEQFF. In DNA form, the CDR3 reads TGTACCAGCAGAGAGGGACAGCCCCTGCTCAATGAGCAGTTCTTC.

This clonotype was detected many times. The rearrangement uses TRBV11-3 and TRBJ2-2; 10 bases fit TRBD1. The trim removed 3 bases at V and 5 bases at J, leaving 6 bases unmatched. CDR3 length: 16 residues. Per germline, CDR1 SGHNT and CDR2 YENEEA. As DNA, the CDR3 is TGTGCCAGCAGCTTGCCTCGGACAGGGGGAACCGGGGAGCTGTTTTTT. The encoded protein is CASSLPRTGGTGELFF.

Turning to this clonotype: A single base separates this from a much larger clone, so it may be a read error. The rearrangement uses TRBV7-9 and TRBJ2-7; a possible D gene is TRBD2 (5 bases). Germline loops: CDR1 SEHNR, CDR2 FQNEAQ (reference sequence). This CDR3 has 14 residues. In nucleotides, the CDR3 is TGTGTCAGCAGCTTAGCGCCCGGGGACTACGAGCAGTACTTC. Its protein product is CVSSLAPGDYEQYF.